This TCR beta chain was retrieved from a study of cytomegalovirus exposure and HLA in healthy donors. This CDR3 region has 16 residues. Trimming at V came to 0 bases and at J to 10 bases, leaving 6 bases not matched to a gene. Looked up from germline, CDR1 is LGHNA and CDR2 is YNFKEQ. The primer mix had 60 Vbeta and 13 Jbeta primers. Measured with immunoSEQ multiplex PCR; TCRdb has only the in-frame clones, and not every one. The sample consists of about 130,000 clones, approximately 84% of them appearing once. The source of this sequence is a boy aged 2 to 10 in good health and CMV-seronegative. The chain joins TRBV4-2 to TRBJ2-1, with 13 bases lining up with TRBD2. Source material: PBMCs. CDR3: CASSQDPTSGREEQFF. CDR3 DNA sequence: TGTGCCAGCAGCCAAGATCCCACTAGCGGGAGGGAGGAGCAGTTCTTC.